This entry describes one T cell receptor (beta chain). The sample belongs to a study of blood T cell repertoires in COVID-19. Trimming stripped 4 bases from V and 4 bases from J, with 22 bases between. Germline CDR1 GTSNPN, CDR2 SVGIG (reference sequence). This CDR3 contains 17 residues. Assay: immunoSEQ multiplex PCR; the TCRdb copy retains only in-frame clones and omits some. In the table there are 130,000 or so clones, more than 70% of which are singletons. The TCR was taken from an older woman with acute or convalescent COVID-19. This chain links TRBV30 with TRBJ2-2, with D perhaps matching TRBD2 (5 bases). Sequencing was carried out using peripheral blood. The CDR3 spells CAWTLRRTFRGTGELFF. In nucleotides, the CDR3 is TGTGCCTGGACCCTCAGGAGGACCTTTCGGGGCACCGGGGAGCTGTTTTTT. The whole variable domain, filled in from reference TRBV30 and TRBJ2-2, reads SQTIHQWPATLVQPVGSPLSLECTVEGTSNPNLYWYRQAAGRGLQLLFYSVGIGQISSEVPQNLSASRPQDRQFILSSKKLLLSDSGFYLCAWTLRRTFRGTGELFFGEGSRLTVL.